This T cell receptor beta chain was sequenced during a study of blood T cell repertoires in COVID-19. Study at large: Sources were T cells, B-cell-depleted T cells, or PBMCs; the material itself was cDNA or gDNA.

V was cut by 3 bases and J by 3 bases, with 9 bases left in between. Germline CDR1 is LNHDA and CDR2 is SQIVND (reference sequence). There are 14 residues in the CDR3. Only a few counts were recorded for this clone. Profiled with immunoSEQ multiplex PCR; TCRdb holds only in-frame clones, not every one. The sample shows under 150,000 clones, more than 85% of them seen only once. This chain connects TRBV19 to TRBJ1-5, with D maybe TRBD1 (6 bases). Sequencing was done on a sample of peripheral blood. The TCR sequence derives from a man aged 50-60 years with active or convalescent COVID-19. CDR3 protein: CASSIGTPNQPQHF. The DNA for the CDR3 is TGTGCCAGTAGTATTGGGACACCCAATCAGCCCCAGCATTTT.